The 7 T cell receptor beta chains below all came from one sample that was sequenced in a study of blood T cell repertoires in COVID-19. Profiling relied on immunoSEQ multiplex PCR, and the TCRdb table lists in-frame clones only, not all of them. The repertoire includes approximately 60,000 clones, more than 75% of them detected once, and 4% to 5.5% sits in the top ten. Input material: peripheral blood. These receptors originate from a human donor in a cohort sampled during active COVID-19.

This clone was seen only once. The V call is TRBV7-2, the J call TRBJ2-5, with 7 nucleotides matching TRBD1. Per the germline V gene, CDR1 is SGHTA and CDR2 is FQGNSA. With V trimmed by 0 bases and J by 4 bases, 8 bases remained unmatched. This CDR3 comprises 16 residues. The DNA of the CDR3 is TGTGCCAGCAGCTTAGCTCTGACAGGGTTCTCAGAGACCCAGTACTTC. This translates into CASSLALTGFSETQYF.

The rearrangement uses TRBV19 and TRBJ2-3, with a weak D call TRBD2 (6 bases). In germline, CDR1 is LNHDA, CDR2 SQIVND (reference sequence). The CDR3 has 14 residues. V was clipped by 3 bases and J by 4 bases, with 11 bases between them. CDR3: CASSIGGMADTQYF. The CDR3 DNA reads as TGTGCCAGTAGTATCGGGGGTATGGCAGATACGCAGTATTTT.

The chain combines TRBV6-5 with TRBJ1-6; weak D call: TRBD1 (6 bases). The V end lost 1 base, the J end lost 5 bases, and 9 bases lay between the germline ends. CDR3 size: 15 residues. Germline V gives CDR1 MNHEY, CDR2 SVGAGI. Written as DNA, the CDR3 is TGTGCCAGCAGTTACTTAGGGGGGGATAATTCACCCCTCCACTTT. As protein: CASSYLGGDNSPLHF.

V is TRBV6-1 and J is TRBJ2-1, with 13 nucleotides matching TRBD2. The CDR3 has 16 amino acids. V gave up 4 bases and J gave up 10 bases; unmatched junction bases: 10. Germline V gene sequence: CDR1 MNHNS, CDR2 SASEGT. The CDR3 protein is CASSGRTSGGAREQFF. The CDR3 DNA reads as TGTGCCAGCAGTGGGAGAACTAGCGGGGGGGCAAGGGAGCAGTTCTTC.

The V gene is TRBV6-2 or TRBV6-3, the J gene TRBJ1-2; 9 nucleotides line up with TRBD1. V lost 3 bases and J lost 7; bases outside the gene matches: 6. This CDR3 spans 14 amino acids. Germline V gene sequence: CDR1 MNHEY, CDR2 SVGEGT. The CDR3 region has the DNA TGTGCCAGCAGTTATTCGGGACAGGGTGGTGGCTACACCTTC. Encoded protein: CASSYSGQGGGYTF.

The table lists this clone with a few counts. The V gene is TRBV6-5, the J gene TRBJ2-3; D is perhaps TRBD1 (5 bases). The CDR3 consists of 13 residues. With 4 bases removed from V and 5 bases from J, the gap between germline ends came to 10 bases. Per the germline V gene, CDR1 is MNHEY and CDR2 is SVGAGI. The CDR3 spells CASSSTREDTQYF. Here the CDR3 DNA reads TGTGCCAGCAGTTCCACCAGGGAAGATACGCAGTATTTT.

The chain is built from TRBV27 and TRBJ1-2, with D possibly TRBD1 on 6 matching bases. CDR3 size: 14 residues. The germline CDR1 and CDR2 sequences are MNHEY and SMNVEV (reference sequence). Between the trimmed V and J ends, which lost 3 bases and 6 bases, there was a span of 14 bases. The chain's CDR3 is CASSFNRERNGYTF. The CDR3 DNA reads TGTGCCAGCAGTTTTAACAGGGAAAGGAATGGCTACACCTTC.